This T cell receptor (beta chain) was identified during a study of T-cell reconstitution after alpha-beta-depleted transplantation in children. Unique molecular identifiers were incorporated into the prepared TCRbeta library. Using its own MiXCR run on the PCR reads, TCRdb lists one record per CDR3 protein. The sample holds fewer than 700,000 distinct CDR3 sequences, roughly 24% seen once. Trimming removed 0 bases from V and 1 base from J, with 6 bases in between. Germline lookup yields CDR1 SGHDT and CDR2 YYEEEE. The CDR3 loop spans 14 amino acids. This clonotype has just a few counts. This sequence was found in a boy less than two years old who had a stem cell transplant for acute myeloid leukemia, so the T cells may come from the graft donor. The chain couples TRBV5-6 to TRBJ2-3; D remains ambiguous. The sample here was PBMCs, mostly from graft donor cells, taken 360 days after TCRalphabeta/CD19-depleted stem cell transplant. The CDR3: CASSLAWGTDTQYF. The DNA of the CDR3 is TGTGCCAGCAGCTTGGCGTGGGGCACAGATACGCAGTATTTT.